The 5 T cell receptor beta chains below come from one sample, sequenced in a study of shared clonotypes between healthy human individuals. Assay: immunoSEQ multiplex PCR; the TCRdb copy retains only in-frame clones and omits some. The repertoire has over 850,000 clones, 75% to 80% of them found once; the top ten carry about 0.52%. Sequencing was done on a sample of memory CD4+ T cells from PBMCs. The subset is: CD45RA-negative fraction. The source of these receptors is a man aged 18 to 35 in good health. Some clones in this sample may be carry-over from other donors' samples.

This clone appeared once. This chain uses TRBV6-1 with TRBJ1-2, with D unresolved. The CDR3 is 14 amino acids. Germline CDR1 reads MNHNS; CDR2 reads SASEGT. Trimming took 5 bases from V and 4 from J, leaving 14 bases between them. CDR3 amino acids: CASSSPSGGYGYTF. The DNA of the CDR3 is TGTGCCAGCAGTAGCCCCTCTGGTGGCTATGGCTACACCTTC.

This clone was observed a few times. The rearrangement links TRBV7-6 to TRBJ1-3, with D tentatively TRBD1 (5 bases). The CDR3 consists of 14 residues. V lost 4 bases to trimming and J lost 0 bases, with 7 bases between them. Germline CDR1 SGHVS, CDR2 FNYEAQ. The chain's CDR3 is CASSSQDSGNTIYF. The CDR3 DNA is TGTGCCAGCAGCTCACAGGACTCTGGAAACACCATATATTTT.

V gene TRBV15 combines with J gene TRBJ2-2; TRBD1 is a possible D gene (6 bases). Trimming shortened V by 4 bases and J by 6 bases, and 15 bases separated the two germline ends. The germline V gene has CDR1 LNHNV and CDR2 YYDKDF (reference sequence). This CDR3 region has 15 residues. The CDR3, as DNA: TGTGCCACCAGCACTGGCGGCAGGGGCGCCGGGGAGCTGTTTTTT. Protein: CATSTGGRGAGELFF.

Of note for this clone: Distinct nucleotide sequences in the sample also encode this CDR3. This chain links TRBV5-1 with TRBJ2-1; 7 nucleotides align to TRBD2. The CDR3 sequence is 14 residues long. CDR1 and CDR2 (germline): SGHRS, YFSETQ. V was clipped by 4 bases and J by 0 bases; unmatched bases: 1. The CDR3 loop is CASSAGDSYNEQFF. CDR3 DNA sequence: TGCGCCAGCAGCGCGGGAGACTCCTACAATGAGCAGTTCTTC.

The chain employs TRBV18 and TRBJ1-5; TRBD1 agrees at 7 bases. The germline CDR1 and CDR2 sequences are KGHSH and LQKENI. The CDR3 is made up of 16 amino acids. Trimming took 2 bases from V and 4 from J; bases not matched to a gene: 8. The CDR3 protein is CASSPYRDSPNQPQHF. CDR3 DNA: TGTGCCAGCTCACCATACCGGGACAGCCCTAATCAGCCCCAGCATTTT.